A selection of T cell receptor beta chains follows, all from one sample in a study of PD-1 blockade in mismatch repair-deficient tumors. The protocol was immunoSEQ multiplex PCR, while the TCRdb copy is restricted to in-frame clones and leaves out a portion. The data contain over 75,000 clones, over 70% of them singletons. The sample here was peripheral blood, taken 12 weeks after starting pembrolizumab. These receptor sequences come from an adult with mismatch repair-deficient cancer. The CDR3 runs from the conserved cysteine through the conserved F or W. The D gene is left open where the match is weak. Expanded clones are given a class, and other clones once, few, many or no size at all.

J,D,V,size,DNA,CDR3
TRBJ1-2,TRBD1,TRBV2,NA,TGTGCCAGCAGTCCGGGACAGGGAGTCTATGGCTACACCTTC,CASSPGQGVYGYTF
TRBJ2-2,NA,TRBV18,NA,TGTGCCAGCTCGATAGGGATTGGTGGGAGCAACACTGGGGAGCTGTTTTTT,CASSIGIGGSNTGELFF
TRBJ2-1,TRBD2,TRBV30,NA,TGTGCCGCCCGGACTAGCGGGGGGAATGAGCAGTTCTTC,CAARTSGGNEQFF
TRBJ2-7,NA,TRBV7-9,NA,TGTGCCAGCAGCTTAAGAGGGCCCCCTATTTCTGTTGGGGAGCAGTACTTC,CASSLRGPPISVGEQYF
TRBJ2-7,NA,TRBV28,NA,TGTGCCAGCAGTTCCCAGGGCGGACGCGAGCAGTACTTC,CASSSQGGREQYF
TRBJ1-1,NA,TRBV7-8,NA,TGTGCCAGCAGCAACCCGACAGGTGTGAACACTGAAGCTTTCTTT,CASSNPTGVNTEAFF
TRBJ2-1,NA,TRBV30,NA,TGTGCCTGGAGACGGCGTGGGAGCCGCTCCTACAATGAGCAGTTCTTC,CAWRRRGSRSYNEQFF
TRBJ2-4,NA,TRBV5-6,NA,TGTGCCAGCAGCCTAGGGTCTTTCCAAAACATTCAGTACTTC,CASSLGSFQNIQYF
TRBJ2-1,NA,TRBV11-3,NA,TGTGCCAGCAGCTATTCGTCCGGGGATCCCTCCTACAATGAGCAGTTCTTC,CASSYSSGDPSYNEQFF
TRBJ1-2,NA,TRBV5-8,NA,TGTGCCAGCAACTTAAATCCCGGAGGGGGGGCGGTCTATGGCTACACCTTC,CASNLNPGGGAVYGYTF
TRBJ1-1,NA,TRBV30,few,TGTGCCTGGAGTGGGGCGGAAGAAGCTTTCTTT,CAWSGAEEAFF
TRBJ1-2,NA,TRBV5-1,NA,TGCGCCAGCAGCTTGGATCCTGCTTATGGCTACACCTTC,CASSLDPAYGYTF
TRBJ2-2,TRBD2,TRBV6-1,NA,TGTGCCAGCTCAGGACTAGCGGACAGCGGGGAGCTGTTTTTT,CASSGLADSGELFF
TRBJ2-3,NA,TRBV7-2,once,TGTGCCAGCAGCTTCGGGGGTGGTAGCACAGATACGCAGTATTTT,CASSFGGGSTDTQYF
TRBJ2-3,NA,TRBV7-2,NA,TGTGCCAGCAGCTTATGGGGACCCAGCACAGATACGCAGTATTTT,CASSLWGPSTDTQYF
TRBJ2-7,NA,TRBV6-5,NA,TGTGCCACCGAAACAGAGTCCTACGAGCAGTACTTC,CATETESYEQYF
TRBJ2-7,NA,TRBV19,NA,TGTGCCAGTAGTAGCCCCCCGGGTAGGCAGTACTTC,CASSSPPGRQYF
TRBJ2-3,NA,TRBV5-1,NA,TGCGCCAGCAGTCCCTCTCCAGGGACTAGCACAGATACGCAGTATTTT,CASSPSPGTSTDTQYF
TRBJ2-1,NA,TRBV11-1,NA,TGTGCCAGCAGCTTAGATGGTTCACAGGGATTAGGTGAGCAGTTCTTC,CASSLDGSQGLGEQFF
TRBJ2-1,NA,TRBV6-5,NA,TGTGCCAGCAGGGCCGCCGGGTCAGGGCGGTCTGAGCAGTTCTTC,CASRAAGSGRSEQFF
TRBJ1-5,NA,TRBV6-1,NA,TGTGCCAGCAGCGGTGGGGGAGACAAATCACTCCCCCAGCATTTT,CASSGGGDKSLPQHF
TRBJ1-5,NA,TRBV29-1,NA,TGCAGCGTTGAAGATATCAGACGAGAGTGGGGACAAGTAAGCAATCAGCCCCAGCATTTT,CSVEDIRREWGQVSNQPQHF
TRBJ1-1,NA,TRBV6-5,NA,TGTGCCAGCAGTTACTCGCAGGGGCGGACTGAAGCTTTCTTT,CASSYSQGRTEAFF
TRBJ1-1,NA,TRBV9,once,TGTGCCAGCAGCCCGTACAAGAACACTGAAGCTTTCTTT,CASSPYKNTEAFF